This T cell receptor beta chain was recovered during a study of T cell repertoires in cytomegalovirus infection. Overall study context: Used in the study were CMV epitopes, some recently identified and HLA-C-restricted, others well-studied and HLA-B-restricted. Indications came from public TCR beta signatures; they pointed to CMV infection and to a matching HLA type.

This clonotype was observed a handful of times. Its target is not known. General study findings and limits: It was HLA-C-restricted CMV-specific TCR beta clonotypes that dominated the response ex vivo. Accumulated public TCR beta family frequency recognized individuals carrying CMV together with the relevant HLA.

TCRdb itself ran the reads through MiXCR, one entry per CDR3 protein. The sample holds approximately 1,000,000 distinct CDR3 sequences, roughly 31% seen once. Germline V gene lookup returns CDR1 MNHEY and CDR2 SMNVEV (reference sequence). V was trimmed by 4 bases and J by 3 bases, leaving 21 bases between them. CDR3 length: 17 residues. The genes are TRBV27 and TRBJ1-1, with D perhaps matching TRBD1 (5 bases). The sequencing here drew on cultured CD8+ T cells from PBMCs, taken from culture after CMV antigen stimulation. The receptor was derived from a human donor in good health (CMV status not recorded). Some clones in this sample may be carry-over from other donors' samples. The CDR3 nucleotides are TGTGCCAGCAGTTACATCCGGCCGATTCGGGACGACACTGAAGCTTTCTTT. Encoded protein: CASSYIRPIRDDTEAFF.